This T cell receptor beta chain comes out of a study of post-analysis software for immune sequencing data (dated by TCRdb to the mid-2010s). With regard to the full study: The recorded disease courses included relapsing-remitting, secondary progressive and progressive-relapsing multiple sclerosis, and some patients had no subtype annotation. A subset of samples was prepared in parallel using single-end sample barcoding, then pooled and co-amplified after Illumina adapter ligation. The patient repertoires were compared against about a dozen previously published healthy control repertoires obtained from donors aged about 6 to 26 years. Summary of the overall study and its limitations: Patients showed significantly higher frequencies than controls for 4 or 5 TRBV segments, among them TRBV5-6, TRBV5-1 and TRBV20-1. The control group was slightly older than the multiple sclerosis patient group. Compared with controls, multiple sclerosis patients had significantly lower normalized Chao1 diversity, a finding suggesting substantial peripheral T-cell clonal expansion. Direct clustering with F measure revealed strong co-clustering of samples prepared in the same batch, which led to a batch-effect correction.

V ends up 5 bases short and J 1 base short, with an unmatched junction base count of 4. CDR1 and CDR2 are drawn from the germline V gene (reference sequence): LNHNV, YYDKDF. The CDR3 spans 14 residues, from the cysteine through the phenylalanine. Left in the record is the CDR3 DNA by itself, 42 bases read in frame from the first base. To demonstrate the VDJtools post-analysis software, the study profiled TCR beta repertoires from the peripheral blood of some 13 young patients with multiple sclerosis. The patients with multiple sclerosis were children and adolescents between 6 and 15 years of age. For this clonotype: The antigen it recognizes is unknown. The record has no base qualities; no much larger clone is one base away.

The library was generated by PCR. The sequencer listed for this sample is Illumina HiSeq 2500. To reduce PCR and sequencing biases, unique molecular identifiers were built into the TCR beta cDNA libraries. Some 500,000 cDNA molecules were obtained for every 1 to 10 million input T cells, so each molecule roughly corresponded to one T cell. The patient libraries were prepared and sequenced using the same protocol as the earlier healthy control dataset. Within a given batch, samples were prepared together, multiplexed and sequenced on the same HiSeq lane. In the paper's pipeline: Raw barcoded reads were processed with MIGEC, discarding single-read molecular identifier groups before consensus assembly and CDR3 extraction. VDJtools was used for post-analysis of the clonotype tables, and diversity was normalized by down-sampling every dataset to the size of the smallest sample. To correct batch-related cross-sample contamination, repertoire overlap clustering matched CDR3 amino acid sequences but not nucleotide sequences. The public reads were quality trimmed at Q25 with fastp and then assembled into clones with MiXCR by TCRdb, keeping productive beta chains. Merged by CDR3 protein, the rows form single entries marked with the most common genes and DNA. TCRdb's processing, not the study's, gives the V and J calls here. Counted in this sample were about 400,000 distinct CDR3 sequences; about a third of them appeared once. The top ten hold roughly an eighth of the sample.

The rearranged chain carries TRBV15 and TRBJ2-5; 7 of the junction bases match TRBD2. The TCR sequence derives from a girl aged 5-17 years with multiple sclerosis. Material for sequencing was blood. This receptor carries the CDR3 CATSRGLTQETQYF. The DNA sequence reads TGTGCCACCAGCCGGGGACTAACCCAAGAGACCCAGTACTTC.